Listed below are T cell receptor beta chains from one sample, sequenced in a study of blood T cell repertoires in COVID-19. Repertoires were generated with immunoSEQ multiplex PCR, while TCRdb's copy carries only in-frame clones and drops some. The data hold 300,000 to 450,000 clones, with 80% to 90% observed a single time. The sample comprised peripheral blood. Receptors originate from a woman under 40 with COVID-19, enrolled during active disease. The CDR3 runs from the conserved cysteine through the conserved F or W. The D gene is left open where the match is weak. The size of a clone is reported for some rows only, either as once, few or many, or as a class for expanded clones.

D	size	V	J	CDR3	DNA
NA	NA	TRBV7-2	TRBJ1-1	CASSLVQGPHLGTEAFF	TGTGCCAGCAGCTTAGTTCAGGGTCCTCATTTAGGCACTGAAGCTTTCTTT
TRBD2	NA	TRBV7-9	TRBJ2-7	CASSRGTRGEQYF	TGTGCCAGCAGCCGCGGGACTAGGGGCGAGCAGTACTTC
NA	NA	TRBV28	TRBJ1-1	CASSRTRDYTEAFF	TGTGCCAGCAGCCGAACCAGGGATTACACTGAAGCTTTCTTT
NA	NA	TRBV29-1	TRBJ2-3	CSVEGGHGGDTQYF	TGCAGCGTTGAGGGAGGACACGGTGGAGATACGCAGTATTTT
TRBD2	NA	TRBV6-5	TRBJ2-7	CASSRTSGGEQYF	TGTGCCAGCAGCAGGACTAGCGGGGGCGAGCAGTACTTC
TRBD2	NA	TRBV4-3	TRBJ2-1	CASSLGLAEHNEQFF	TGCGCCAGCAGCCTGGGACTAGCGGAGCACAATGAGCAGTTCTTC
NA	once	TRBV4-3	TRBJ2-2	CASSQDRVANTGELFF	TGCGCCAGCAGCCAAGATCGAGTAGCGAACACCGGGGAGCTGTTTTTT
TRBD1	NA	TRBV7-9	TRBJ2-4	CASSPPTGAIQYF	TGTGCCAGCAGCCCCCCGACAGGGGCCATTCAGTACTTC
NA	NA	TRBV18	TRBJ2-1	CASSPRGSYNEQFF	TGTGCCAGCTCACCAAGGGGCAGCTACAATGAGCAGTTCTTC
NA	NA	TRBV7-2	TRBJ2-7	CASSLVLSSSYEQYF	TGTGCCAGCAGCTTAGTGCTCTCCAGCTCCTACGAGCAGTACTTC
TRBD2	few	TRBV7-3	TRBJ2-3	CASSPAGGRTDTQYF	TGTGCCAGCAGCCCTGCGGGAGGACGCACAGATACGCAGTATTTT
NA	NA	TRBV6-1	TRBJ2-2	CASSEAGQFGELFF	TGTGCCAGCAGTGAAGCTGGGCAGTTCGGGGAGCTGTTTTTT
TRBD2	NA	TRBV3-1/TRBV3-2	TRBJ2-3	CASSRSGSSDTQYF	TGTGCCAGCAGCCGGAGCGGGAGCTCAGATACGCAGTATTTT
TRBD2	NA	TRBV5-5	TRBJ2-7	CASSSGESYEQYF	TGTGCCAGCAGCAGCGGGGAGTCCTACGAGCAGTACTTC
TRBD1	NA	TRBV5-1	TRBJ2-5	CASSSGQGGETQYF	TGCGCCAGCAGCTCCGGACAGGGTGGGGAGACCCAGTACTTC
TRBD2	NA	TRBV5-1	TRBJ2-5	CASSSLGLAGGQETQYF	TGCGCCAGCAGCTCCCTGGGGCTAGCGGGAGGGCAAGAGACCCAGTACTTC
NA	NA	TRBV11-3	TRBJ2-1	CASSLGAGKKDEQFF	TGTGCCAGCAGCTTAGGGGCAGGGAAAAAGGATGAGCAGTTCTTC
NA	NA	TRBV19	TRBJ1-1	CATRGTGMGEGTEAFF	TGTGCCACCCGAGGAACAGGGATGGGGGAAGGCACTGAAGCTTTCTTT
NA	NA	TRBV6-5	TRBJ1-2	CASSYRGINYGYTF	TGTGCCAGCAGTTACAGGGGAATAAACTATGGCTACACCTTC
NA	NA	TRBV4-3	TRBJ2-7	CASSRAPGAEQYF	TGCGCCAGCAGCCGCGCGCCAGGGGCCGAGCAGTACTTC
TRBD1	NA	TRBV27	TRBJ2-7	CASRNDRGVEQYF	TGTGCCAGCAGGAACGACAGGGGCGTCGAGCAGTACTTC
NA	NA	TRBV2	TRBJ2-7	CASSAGDTAYEQYF	TGTGCCAGCAGTGCCGGGGACACCGCCTACGAGCAGTACTTC
TRBD2	NA	TRBV7-2	TRBJ2-3	CASSTGLAGGDTQYF	TGTGCCAGCAGCACGGGACTAGCGGGAGGAGATACGCAGTATTTT
TRBD1	NA	TRBV7-6	TRBJ1-1	CASSLTWTGEAFF	TGTGCCAGCAGCTTGACATGGACAGGGGAAGCTTTCTTT
TRBD1	NA	TRBV4-1	TRBJ2-7	CASSHITTGQGARMQYF	TGCGCCAGCAGCCACATTACCACCGGACAGGGGGCAAGGATGCAGTACTTC
NA	NA	TRBV19	TRBJ2-1	CASSIPGDEQFF	TGTGCCAGTAGTATCCCCGGGGATGAGCAGTTCTTC
NA	NA	TRBV19	TRBJ1-1	CASKKEGEDLGAFF	TGTGCCAGTAAGAAGGAGGGTGAGGATTTAGGAGCTTTCTTT
TRBD1	NA	TRBV14	TRBJ1-1	CASSQADRGAAFF	TGTGCCAGCAGCCAAGCCGACAGGGGCGCAGCTTTCTTT
TRBD2	NA	TRBV28	TRBJ2-2	CASSFVGYLTGLAGGTGTGELFF	TGTGCCAGCAGTTTTGTCGGATACCTTACCGGGCTAGCGGGAGGGACGGGTACCGGGGAGCTGTTTTTT
TRBD2	NA	TRBV12-3/TRBV12-4	TRBJ2-3	CASSFGGDTQYF	TGTGCCAGCAGTTTCGGGGGGGATACGCAGTATTTT
TRBD1	once	TRBV7-7	TRBJ2-1	CASSLGTVNEQFF	TGTGCTAGCAGCTTAGGGACAGTCAATGAGCAGTTCTTC
NA	few	TRBV6-5	TRBJ1-1	CASRQTGYTEAFF	TGTGCCAGCAGACAGACAGGTTACACTGAAGCTTTCTTT
TRBD2	NA	TRBV27	TRBJ2-2	CASSLLASGRGGTGELFF	TGTGCCAGCAGTTTGCTCGCTAGCGGGAGGGGGGGCACCGGGGAGCTGTTTTTT
NA	NA	TRBV5-1	TRBJ1-2	CASSLLQDYGYTF	TGCGCCAGCAGCTTATTACAGGACTATGGCTACACCTTC
TRBD1	once	TRBV2	TRBJ1-3	CASCLGTGGTIYF	TGTGCCAGCTGCCTCGGGACAGGGGGCACCATATATTTT
TRBD1	few	TRBV7-9	TRBJ1-3	CASSPGDRVRNTIYF	TGTGCCAGCAGCCCAGGGGACAGGGTTAGAAACACCATATATTTT
NA	NA	TRBV21-1	TRBJ1-1	CASSTSGTGQNTEAFF	TGTGCCAGCAGCACCTCCGGGACAGGCCAGAACACTGAAGCTTTCTTT
NA	NA	TRBV4-1	TRBJ2-7	CASSQATSTSYEQYF	TGCGCCAGCAGCCAAGCCACGAGTACTTCCTACGAGCAGTACTTC
TRBD1	once	TRBV9	TRBJ2-3	CASSVGGQGIDTQYF	TGTGCCAGCAGCGTAGGGGGACAGGGGATAGATACGCAGTATTTT
NA	NA	TRBV6-5	TRBJ2-7	CASNWSPLTEQYF	TGTGCCAGCAATTGGTCGCCGCTTACAGAGCAGTACTTC
TRBD2	NA	TRBV5-1	TRBJ2-7	CASSLGGGRAGEQYF	TGCGCCAGCAGCTTGGGAGGCGGGAGGGCCGGGGAGCAGTACTTC
TRBD2	NA	TRBV6-5	TRBJ2-3	CASTDGTREYF	TGTGCCAGCACCGACGGGACTAGAGAGTATTTT
NA	NA	TRBV12-3/TRBV12-4	TRBJ1-2	CASSQEGDYGYTF	TGTGCCAGCAGTCAAGAGGGAGACTATGGCTACACCTTC